The present T cell receptor (beta chain) was sequenced within a study of T cells in Graves' hyperthyroidism and ophthalmopathy (dated by TCRdb to the late 2010s). About the full investigation: Peripheral blood was sampled at the time of initial diagnosis, prior to any treatment. A discovery cohort of roughly 96 patients, 43 with Graves' ophthalmopathy and more than 55 with stable Graves' hyperthyroidism, was used to find distinguishing TCR V-J signatures. Prospective prediction of ophthalmopathy was tested in an independent validation cohort of 18 to 20 hyperthyroidism patients and some 17 patients who later progressed to ophthalmopathy. For training and testing, the roughly 93 patients in the discovery cohort were randomly divided in a 7:3 ratio. In addition, the study compared T-cell repertoires in thyroid tissue and in blood from about 6 Graves' hyperthyroidism patients. After sampling, hyperthyroidism patients received methimazole starting at 30 mg daily, and ophthalmopathy patients received high-dose intravenous methylprednisolone. According to the paper, TCR Vbeta CDR3 sequencing was carried out on approximately 140 peripheral blood samples, which came from about 45 ophthalmopathy, fewer than 80 hyperthyroidism and approximately 17 progressor patients. Here is what the overall study found, with its caveats: In validation, the model predicted progression to ophthalmopathy with approximately 71% sensitivity and 72% to 75% specificity, a median of about 6 months before onset. No statistical method was used to set the sample size in advance, and investigators knew the group allocation. Ophthalmopathy was separated from stable hyperthyroidism by a 13 V-J signature model, with around 90% sensitivity and about 81% specificity obtained in cross-validation and 80%/75% obtained in testing. Blood samples also contained most of the expanded thyroid clonotypes (frequency above 0.001), which suggests that blood repertoires may reflect thyroid immune responses.

This clonotype came up a few times. Its cognate antigen has yet to be identified. This sequence may be a read error, since a much larger clone differs from it by one base. Amplification of TCR beta CDR3 regions was carried out from RNA transcripts. A first-round RT-PCR of the TCR CDR3 used the HTBI primer set with the Qiagen OneStep RT-PCR kit. A second multiplex PCR round built the libraries, followed by size selection and purification. Paired-end sequencing of the libraries was performed with 100 bp reads on an Illumina HiSeq2000. Under the source paper's analysis protocol: SOAPnuke was used to process the raw data, removing reads that contained adapters or uncalled bases, had a mean Phred below 15, or lacked an exact match to the constant primer or identifier. High-quality paired reads were merged with COPE v1.2.5, and unique nucleotide sequences were defined as clonotypes. Clonotypes were aligned to IMGT TRBV, TRBD and TRBJ reference segments using MiTCR v1.1. The analysis included only V-J combinations with a frequency above 0.0001, which together covered roughly 99% of the repertoires. The TCS score was defined as the ratio of F50 (clonal expansion) to E x V (chaos), calculated using BLOSUM62-based TCRdist between CDR3 peptides within each V-J. Welch's t-statistics and random forest reduced some 510 V-J features to 10 to 15, which were used in a naive Bayes classifier (R e1071). The public reads were quality trimmed at Q25 with fastp and then assembled into clones with MiXCR by TCRdb, keeping productive beta chains. Rows are unified per CDR3 protein, each entry keeping the most common DNA and genes. The V and J calls shown here were made by TCRdb, not taken from the authors' results. The sample has about 400,000 distinct CDR3 sequences on record, nearly 15% of them singletons. The biggest ten clones account for roughly a fifth of the sample.

In the ophthalmopathy patients, disease was moderately to severely active, with a Clinical Activity Score of 3 or more, a NOSPECS grade of 4 or more, and a duration of less than 3 months. Exclusion was applied to patients with uncontrolled infections, other autoimmune diseases, pregnancy or lactation. Diagnoses were based on clinical symptoms, serum thyroxine and TRAb, thyroid ultrasound and orbital computed tomography. Ficoll-Paque density gradient centrifugation was used to isolate PBMCs from under 11 ml of fresh peripheral blood. Total RNA was extracted using Trizol reagent, and RNA quality was assessed on an Agilent 2100 Bioanalyzer. The V and J ends are trimmed by 0 bases and 7 bases, leaving 4 bases between them. From the cysteine up to the phenylalanine, the CDR3 has a length of 11 residues. The sequence is cut down to CDR3 DNA, 33 bases in frame from base 1. The germline V gene (reference sequence) sets CDR1 to DFQATT and CDR2 to SNEGSKA.

The rearranged segments are TRBV20-1 and TRBJ2-1; the D gene remains uncertain. The sample consisted of blood. The receptor was isolated from a woman aged 60-75 years with Graves' ophthalmopathy. The nucleotide sequence reads as follows: TGCAGTGCTAGAGATAAGAATGAGCAGTTCTTC. Translated, this gives CSARDKNEQFF.